In this sample, the clone carrying this T cell receptor beta chain turned up many times. What it recognizes is unknown. The CDR3 is 14 residues long. With V trimmed by 6 bases and J by 10 bases, 8 bases remained unmatched. Germline V CDR1 and CDR2: ENHRY, SYGVKD. TCRdb recomputed calls from the reads with MiXCR, one row per CDR3 protein. The sample includes around 17,000 distinct CDR3 sequences, 22% of them seen just once. The data belong to a study of liver allograft versus peripheral blood T cells. At the level of the study: Within transplanted livers, the T cell receptor repertoires were examined and compared against the repertoires present in the peripheral blood of liver transplant recipients.

Regarding the study as a whole: There were reportedly differences between T cell receptor repertoires inside liver allografts and those in peripheral blood.

The chain carries TRBV10-3 and TRBJ1-4; 10 nucleotides align to TRBD1. The sequence derives from a human patient who had a liver transplant. Part of the T cell pool may stem from the graft donor. Here the CDR3 DNA reads TGTGCCATCAGACCCGGGACAGGGGATGGAAAACTGTTTTTT. This gives the protein CAIRPGTGDGKLFF.